Described below is a single T cell receptor (beta chain) sequence and its context. Germline CDR1 is GTSNPN and CDR2 is SVGIG (reference sequence). V was cut by 2 bases and J by 1 base, with 8 bases left in between. This CDR3 is built from 13 residues. This entry comes from a study of cytomegalovirus exposure and HLA in healthy donors. With 60 Vbeta and 13 Jbeta primers, the PCR was carried out. Repertoires were generated with immunoSEQ multiplex PCR, while TCRdb's copy carries only in-frame clones and drops some. There are roughly 180,000 clones in the sample; around a tenth occur only once, and approximately 1.3% lies in the top ten.

The rearrangement links TRBV30 to TRBJ1-2; D is possibly TRBD1 (6 bases). The sequenced sample was PBMCs. The sequence came from a woman aged 25 to 39 in good health and CMV-seropositive. The CDR3 loop reads CAWSQGFNYGYTF. As DNA, the CDR3 is TGTGCCTGGAGTCAGGGGTTTAACTATGGCTACACCTTC.